What follows are 8 T cell receptor beta chains derived from one specimen sequenced in a study of T cell repertoires in cytomegalovirus infection. These receptors' antigens are unknown. TCRdb reprocessed the reads with MiXCR, giving one entry per CDR3 protein. Altogether approximately 1,000,000 distinct CDR3 sequences are present, around 30% being singletons, with the ten largest covering roughly 13%. This specimen was cultured CD8+ T cells from PBMCs, taken from culture after CMV antigen stimulation. Receptors were obtained from a human donor in good health (CMV status not recorded). Some clones in this sample may be carry-over from other donors' samples.

The rearrangement uses TRBV6-5 and TRBJ2-2; D perhaps matches TRBD1 (5 bases). V was trimmed by 5 bases and J by 7 bases, leaving 14 bases between them. CDR1 MNHEY and CDR2 SVGAGI come from the germline V gene. CDR3 size: 14 residues. In DNA, the CDR3 is TGTGCCAGCAGTCCCGCAGGGTTTGACGGGGAGCTGTTTTTT. Translating gives CASSPAGFDGELFF.

This clonotype was counted many times. This rearrangement joins TRBV7-8 to TRBJ2-5; D is possibly TRBD1 (7 bases). Germline V gene sequence: CDR1 SGHVS, CDR2 FQNEAQ. The CDR3 contains 16 residues. Trimming shortened V by 2 bases and J by 4 bases, and 17 bases separated the two germline ends. DNA for the CDR3: TGTGCCAGCAGCTTATGGGACAGCGGGCGGGGAGAGACCCAGTACTTC. Encoded protein: CASSLWDSGRGETQYF.

This clonotype was recorded a few times. The V gene is TRBV27, the J gene TRBJ1-5; 7 bases are a match to TRBD1. The trim removed 8 bases at V and 4 bases at J, leaving 8 bases unmatched. From germline, CDR1 is MNHEY and CDR2 SMNVEV (reference sequence). This CDR3 contains 14 residues. CDR3 sequence reads: CASHPGQPNQPQHF. As DNA, the CDR3 is TGTGCCAGCCACCCGGGACAGCCTAATCAGCCCCAGCATTTT.

The sample holds one count of this clonotype. V and J are TRBV9 and TRBJ1-1; TRBD1 matches at 7 bases. Germline-derived CDR1 and CDR2 are SGDLS and YYNGEE. After removal of 2 bases from V and 4 bases from J, the junction contained 5 bases not matched to a gene. This CDR3 region has 14 residues. The CDR3 sequence is CASSVTGMGTEAFF. The CDR3 DNA sequence: TGTGCCAGCAGCGTGACAGGGATGGGCACTGAAGCTTTCTTT.

The rearrangement uses TRBV29-1 and TRBJ2-1; no definite D call. The CDR3 totals 13 residues. Trimming cost V 4 bases and J 4 bases, with 11 bases left between them. Germline lookup yields CDR1 SQVTM and CDR2 ANQGSEA. This CDR3 is CSVVGRVYNEQFF. The DNA of the CDR3 is TGCAGCGTTGTGGGCAGAGTTTACAATGAGCAGTTCTTC.

This clonotype was recorded many times. The rearrangement joins TRBV7-8 to TRBJ1-2; 7 bases agree with TRBD1. V lost 5 bases, J lost 3 bases, and 9 bases stayed unmatched. The CDR3 spans 15 residues. Looked up from germline, CDR1 is SGHVS and CDR2 is FQNEAQ. The CDR3 protein is CASSPRQGIDYGYTF. The CDR3 DNA sequence: TGTGCCAGCAGCCCCCGACAGGGAATAGACTATGGCTACACCTTC.

J is TRBJ1-2 and V is TRBV7-9; D ambiguous. Trimming removed 2 bases from V and 2 bases from J, with 21 bases in between. Germline V lookup: CDR1 SEHNR, CDR2 FQNEAQ (reference sequence). The CDR3 has 18 amino acids. The CDR3 here is CASSLTTGSTPENYGYTF. In nucleotides, the CDR3 is TGTGCCAGCAGCTTAACGACGGGGTCAACACCGGAAAACTATGGCTACACCTTC. The full variable domain, with the rest looked up from reference TRBV7-9 and TRBJ1-2, is DTGVSQNPRHKITKRGQNVTFRCDPISEHNRLYWYRQTLGQGPEFLTYFQNEAQLEKSRLLSDRFSAERPKGSFSTLEIQRTEQGDSAMYLCASSLTTGSTPENYGYTFGSGTRLTVV.

As for this clonotype: At one end the junction does not follow the germline gene, possibly because of a read error. The gene calls are TRBV7-8 and TRBJ2-7, with D perhaps matching TRBD1 or TRBD2 (5 bases each). CDR1 SGHVS and CDR2 FQNEAQ come from the germline V gene. The CDR3 has 19 residues. The CDR3 loop reads CASSLAPEGLGLFSYERYF. As DNA, the CDR3 is TGTGCCAGCAGCTTAGCCCCCGAGGGGTTGGGGCTTTTCTCCTACGAGCGGTACTTC.